The 26 T cell receptor beta chains presented below share a single source sample, sequenced in a study of T cell repertoires in aging, cancer and after chemotherapy. Rearranged V-D-J TRB sequences were amplified with a mixed TRB-A/B primer pool. TCRdb re-called the multiplex PCR reads through MiXCR, storing one row per CDR3 protein. The sample has 2,500 to 3,500 distinct CDR3 sequences; approximately 25% are singletons. The template was genomic DNA from peripheral blood, not RNA. Input material: blood. The receptor set was obtained from a human donor with a solid tumor.

The gene calls are TRBV5-4 and TRBJ2-1; the D call may be TRBD1 or TRBD2 (5 bases each). The CDR3 runs 13 residues. Germline values: CDR1 SGHNT, CDR2 YYREEE (reference sequence). The CDR3 coding sequence is TGTGTTAGCAGCTTGGTAGTGGGACATGAGCAGTTCTTC. Amino acid sequence: CVSSLVVGHEQFF.

This clonotype was seen a few times. The rearrangement uses TRBV19 and TRBJ1-4; D possibly corresponds to TRBD1 (5 bases). The length of the CDR3 is 14 residues. In germline, CDR1 is LNHDA, CDR2 SQIVND (reference sequence). V was clipped by 3 bases and J by 7 bases, with 12 bases between them. CDR3 coding DNA: TGTGCCAGTAGTATCGCGGGGCATTCTGAAAAACTGTTTTTT. This translates into CASSIAGHSEKLFF.

This clonotype has a handful of counts. The chain combines TRBV20-1 with TRBJ1-1; TRBD1 aligns across 9 bases. The CDR3 totals 14 residues. With 6 bases clipped from V and 8 bases from J, the junction kept 13 bases outside the gene matches. Germline V gene lookup returns CDR1 DFQATT and CDR2 SNEGSKA (reference sequence). This chain's CDR3 is CSAPSGTGFGEAFF. For the CDR3, the DNA is TGCAGTGCCCCGTCCGGGACAGGGTTTGGGGAAGCTTTCTTT.

This clonotype is medium-sized within its sample. The chain has TRBV27 and TRBJ2-7; 7 positions agree with TRBD1. Per germline, CDR1 MNHEY and CDR2 SMNVEV (reference sequence). The CDR3 contains 14 residues. V was pared by 3 bases and J by 4 bases, with 6 bases of the junction left unmatched. The CDR3 bases are TGTGCCAGCAGTTTTGGGACAGAGTTATACGAGCAGTACTTC. It yields the protein CASSFGTELYEQYF.

This clonotype is deemed medium-sized. The rearrangement uses TRBV18 and TRBJ2-5; no firm D call. The CDR3 is 13 residues long. Germline V gives CDR1 KGHSH, CDR2 LQKENI. V was shortened by 3 bases and J by 5 bases, with 10 bases between the two germline ends. The CDR3, as DNA: TGTGCCAGCTCACCGGGGTTTTTGGAGACCCAGTACTTC. The encoded protein is CASSPGFLETQYF.

The chain carries TRBV19 and TRBJ2-2; either TRBD1 or TRBD2 may supply D (5 bases each). Germline loops: CDR1 LNHDA, CDR2 SQIVND (reference sequence). With 5 bases removed from V and 6 bases from J, the gap between germline ends came to 10 bases. This CDR3 comprises 13 residues. The CDR3 DNA sequence: TGTGCCAGTAGTCGGGGCGGACCCGGGGAGCTGTTTTTT. Translation: CASSRGGPGELFF. Using reference TRBV19 and TRBJ2-2 for the parts outside the CDR3, the full variable domain is DGGITQSPKYLFRKEGQNVTLSCEQNLNHDAMYWYRQDPGQGLRLIYYSQIVNDFQKGDIAEGYSVSREKKESFPLTVTSAQKNPTAFYLCASSRGGPGELFFGEGSRLTVL.

J is TRBJ2-7 and V is TRBV7-9; D is unclear. The CDR3 has 13 amino acids. Germline assignment: CDR1 SEHNR and CDR2 FQNEAQ (reference sequence). Trimming left V 2 bases short and J 5 bases short, with 10 bases between. CDR3 loop: CASSLFGTHEQYF. The CDR3 DNA sequence: TGTGCCAGCAGCTTATTTGGAACCCACGAGCAGTACTTC. Supplemented by reference TRBV7-9 and TRBJ2-7, the full variable domain reads DTGVSQNPRHKITKRGQNVTFRCDPISEHNRLYWYRQTLGQGPEFLTYFQNEAQLEKSRLLSDRFSAERPKGSFSTLEIQRTEQGDSAMYLCASSLFGTHEQYFGPGTRLTVT.

In its sample, this clonotype is medium-sized. V and J are TRBV6-1 and TRBJ1-5; TRBD1 is a possible D gene (5 bases). The CDR3 length is 16 residues. V lost 2 bases, J lost 0 bases, and 11 bases lay in between. CDR1 is MNHNS and CDR2 is SASEGT in the germline V gene. The CDR3 nucleotides are TGTGCCAGCAGTGAAATGGGACGTAGTAGCAATCAGCCCCAGCATTTT. Translated: CASSEMGRSSNQPQHF.

V gene TRBV6-2 or TRBV6-3 combines with J gene TRBJ2-2; 10 bases are a match to TRBD1. Looked up from germline, CDR1 is MNHEY and CDR2 is SVGEGT. The CDR3 spans 18 residues. V trimming: 6 bases; J trimming: 0 bases; junction bases outside the gene matches: 10. Here the CDR3 DNA reads TGTGCCAGCAGCCCCATCGGGACAGGGGTAACGAACACCGGGGAGCTGTTTTTT. It is translated as CASSPIGTGVTNTGELFF.

By frequency in the sample, this clonotype is large (0.1 to 1%). The genes are TRBV19 and TRBJ2-2, with 11 bases identical to TRBD2. The germline CDR1 and CDR2 sequences are LNHDA and SQIVND (reference sequence). The V gene end was trimmed by 5 bases and the J gene end by 3 bases; junction bases not matched to a gene: 11. This CDR3 spans 18 amino acids. The CDR3 region has the DNA TGTGCCAGTAGTCCCGGCCTAGCGGGGGGCTTGGACACCGGGGAGCTGTTTTTT. As protein: CASSPGLAGGLDTGELFF.

The chain combines TRBV20-1 with TRBJ1-6; 7 bases match TRBD1. This CDR3 comprises 17 residues. V gave up 0 bases and J gave up 1 base; unmatched junction bases: 6. Germline-derived CDR1 and CDR2 are DFQATT and SNEGSKA (reference sequence). The CDR3 region is CSARDGGRGSYNSPLHF. The CDR3 DNA reads as TGCAGTGCTAGAGATGGAGGCAGGGGGTCCTATAATTCACCCCTCCACTTT.

The chain combines TRBV12-3 or TRBV12-4 with TRBJ1-1, with TRBD1 identical over 10 bases. The length of the CDR3 is 14 residues. J gave up 2 bases and V 8 bases, and 5 bases lay outside the gene matches. CDR3 in DNA: TGTGCCAGCTCCCGGGACAGGGGAAACACTGAAGCTTTCTTT. As protein: CASSRDRGNTEAFF.

The V and J genes are TRBV7-2 and TRBJ2-2, with D perhaps TRBD2 (5 bases). The CDR3 contains 15 residues. V lost 3 bases to trimming and J lost 5 bases, with 13 bases between them. In germline, CDR1 is SGHTA, CDR2 FQGNSA. The CDR3 region has the DNA TGTGCCAGCAGCTTTCGTCTAACGGGGACCGGGGAGCTGTTTTTT. It is translated as CASSFRLTGTGELFF.

This clonotype is medium-sized (0.01 to 0.1%) within its sample. The chain has TRBV6-5 and TRBJ1-5, with 10 bases matching TRBD1. The CDR3 consists of 14 residues. With 6 bases clipped from V and 4 bases from J, the junction kept 3 bases outside the gene matches. Looked up from germline, CDR1 is MNHEY and CDR2 is SVGAGI. The CDR3, as DNA: TGTGCCAGCAGGACGGGACAGGGGAATCAGCCCCAGCATTTT. This translates into CASRTGQGNQPQHF.

This clonotype turned up a few times. CDR3: CASSTTRGNTIYF. CDR3 sequence (DNA): TGTGCCAGCAGCACTACCCGGGGAAACACCATATATTTT. The genes are TRBV11-2 and TRBJ1-3; D gene unclear. This CDR3 is built from 13 residues. The germline gives CDR1 SGHAT, CDR2 FQNNGV. The V end lost 5 bases, the J end lost 4 bases, and 9 bases lay between the germline ends.

The chain recombines TRBV4-2 with TRBJ1-1; TRBD1 is a possible D gene (6 bases). The CDR3 covers 14 residues. Germline lookup yields CDR1 LGHNA and CDR2 YNFKEQ. Between the trimmed V and J ends, which lost 4 bases and 8 bases, there was a span of 17 bases. The CDR3 region is CASSPSHTGPEAFF. The CDR3 nucleotides read TGTGCCAGCAGCCCCTCTCACACAGGGCCAGAAGCTTTCTTT.

This clonotype counts as medium-sized. The rearrangement uses TRBV18 and TRBJ2-7, with 9 bases fitting TRBD1. The CDR3 consists of 15 residues. CDR1 and CDR2 from the germline V gene are KGHSH and LQKENI. The ends lost 6 bases at V and 5 bases at J; junction bases unmatched: 11. CDR3 DNA: TGTGCCAGCTCTCAAACCGGGACAGGGCTCGACGAGCAGTACTTC. It yields the protein CASSQTGTGLDEQYF.

The rearrangement joins TRBV19 to TRBJ2-5; 8 bases line up with TRBD2. Germline V gene lookup returns CDR1 LNHDA and CDR2 SQIVND (reference sequence). V trimming: 2 bases; J trimming: 3 bases; junction bases outside the gene matches: 5. The CDR3 sequence is 15 residues long. The CDR3 coding sequence is TGTGCCAGTAGTATATTGACTAGCGCCGAAGAGACCCAGTACTTC. Translation: CASSILTSAEETQYF.

Within the sample, this clonotype is medium-sized (0.01 to 0.1%). This chain links TRBV6-2 or TRBV6-3 with TRBJ2-7; 8 bases are a match to TRBD1. The CDR3 consists of 13 residues. The J segment lost 3 bases and the V segment lost 8 bases, leaving 6 bases of the junction unmatched. Germline CDR1 and CDR2: MNHEY and SVGEGT. The CDR3 region is CASLHRGSYEQYF. In DNA, the CDR3 is TGTGCCAGCCTTCACAGGGGGAGCTACGAGCAGTACTTC.

To note about this clonotype: Just one base apart from a much larger clone, this may be a read error. The J gene is TRBJ2-5, the V gene TRBV12-3 or TRBV12-4; 9 bases fit TRBD2. V lost 3 bases, J lost 9 bases, and 8 bases stayed unmatched. The length of the CDR3 is 14 residues. CDR3 bases: TGTGCCAGCAGTTTGGCTAGCGGGGTAAAGGCCCAGTACTTC. It yields the protein CASSLASGVKAQYF.

This clonotype counts as medium-sized. This chain joins TRBV19 and TRBJ1-5, with D perhaps matching TRBD1 (6 bases). V lost 1 base, J lost 5 bases, and 12 bases lay in between. The CDR3 has 15 amino acids. Germline V CDR1 and CDR2: LNHDA, SQIVND (reference sequence). CDR3 bases: TGTGCCAGTAGTATAGTAGGGGACACCTATCAGCCCCAGCATTTT. Its protein is CASSIVGDTYQPQHF.

There are a few counts of this clonotype. The V and J genes are TRBV20-1 and TRBJ2-4; D is ambiguous. V lost 0 bases, J lost 6 bases, and 15 bases lay in between. This CDR3 is 15 amino acids long. Germline assignment: CDR1 DFQATT and CDR2 SNEGSKA (reference sequence). CDR3 bases: TGCAGTGCTAGAGATGCCACGTCTCCGGTAAACATTCAGTACTTC. It is translated as CSARDATSPVNIQYF.

Within the sample, this clonotype is medium-sized. The chain combines TRBV5-1 with TRBJ2-3, with D unclear. Germline V gene sequence: CDR1 SGHRS, CDR2 YFSETQ. This CDR3 contains 17 residues. Trimming pared 4 bases from V and 0 bases from J, leaving 18 bases between. CDR3: CASSLVPPATSTDTQYF. In nucleotides, the CDR3 is TGCGCCAGCAGCCTGGTCCCTCCGGCGACTAGCACAGATACGCAGTATTTT.

There are many counts of this clonotype. The rearrangement joins TRBV20-1 to TRBJ2-1, with TRBD2 matching 9 bases. Looked up from germline, CDR1 is DFQATT and CDR2 is SNEGSKA (reference sequence). This CDR3 is built from 16 residues. The ends lost 1 base at V and 7 bases at J; junction bases unmatched: 11. CDR3 in amino acids: CSARAVGAGGRNEQFF. The CDR3 DNA reads TGCAGTGCTAGAGCCGTAGGGGCGGGGGGGCGTAATGAGCAGTTCTTC.

This clonotype came up a few times. This chain links TRBV4-3 with TRBJ2-4; the D is unclear. V lost 0 bases and J lost 0, with 15 bases in between. The CDR3 loop spans 18 amino acids. Germline loops: CDR1 LGHNA, CDR2 YSLEER. The CDR3 DNA follows: TGCGCCAGCAGCCAAGATATCGTCCCTGCTCAAGCCAAAAACATTCAGTACTTC. It specifies CASSQDIVPAQAKNIQYF.

The J gene is TRBJ2-2, the V gene TRBV6-5; D is undetermined. This CDR3 region has 14 residues. V gave up 5 bases and J gave up 0 bases, with 7 bases separating them. From germline, CDR1 is MNHEY and CDR2 SVGAGI. Written as DNA, the CDR3 is TGTGCCAGCAGTGTACTGTCGAACACCGGGGAGCTGTTTTTT. Translated, it gives CASSVLSNTGELFF.